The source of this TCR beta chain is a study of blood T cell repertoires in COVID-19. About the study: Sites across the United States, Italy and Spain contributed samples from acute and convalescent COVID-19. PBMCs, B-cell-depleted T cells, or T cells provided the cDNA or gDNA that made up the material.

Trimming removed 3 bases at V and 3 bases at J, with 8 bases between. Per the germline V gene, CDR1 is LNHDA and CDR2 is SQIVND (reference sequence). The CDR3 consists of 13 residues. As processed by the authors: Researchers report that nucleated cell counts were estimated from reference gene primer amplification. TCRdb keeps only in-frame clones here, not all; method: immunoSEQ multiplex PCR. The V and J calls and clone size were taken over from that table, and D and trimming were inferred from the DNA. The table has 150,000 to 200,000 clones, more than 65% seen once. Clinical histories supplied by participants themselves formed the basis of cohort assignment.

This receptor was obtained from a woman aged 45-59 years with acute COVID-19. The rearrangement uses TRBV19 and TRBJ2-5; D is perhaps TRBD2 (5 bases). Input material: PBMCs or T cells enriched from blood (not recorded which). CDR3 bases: TGTGCCAGTAGTATGGACTCGGAAGAGACCCAGTACTTC. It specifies CASSMDSEETQYF.